This T cell receptor (beta chain) was identified in a study of T cells in Graves' hyperthyroidism and ophthalmopathy. Template material for amplifying TCR beta CDR3 regions consisted of RNA transcripts. In the first-round RT-PCR of the TCR CDR3, the HTBI primer set was used. TCRdb reprocessed the multiplex PCR reads via MiXCR and lists one record per CDR3 protein. The sample lists hundreds of thousands of distinct CDR3 sequences; 12% to 15% were seen once. V lost 4 bases, J lost 7 bases, and 31 bases lay in between. The CDR3 has 19 residues. In its sample, this clonotype was seen many times. The sequencing input was blood. V gene TRBV12-3 or TRBV12-4 combines with J gene TRBJ1-2, with D possibly being TRBD1 (6 bases). The receptor was derived from a woman in her late teens or twenties with Graves' hyperthyroidism. Here the CDR3 reads CASSSIRDKFTHITPGYTF. The CDR3 DNA reads as TGTGCCAGCAGTTCGATCCGGGACAAATTTACCCACATTACTCCTGGCTACACCTTC.